A single TCR beta chain is shown here with its context. Libraries of TCR beta were made from roughly 2.2 micrograms of genomic DNA that came from cryopreserved PBMCs. Per germline, CDR1 SEHNR and CDR2 FQNEAQ (reference sequence). Trimming cost V 1 base and J 8 bases, with 15 bases left between them. This CDR3 region has 15 residues. The entry originates in a study of cytotoxic CD8 clonotypes in ibrutinib-treated CLL. Measured with immunoSEQ multiplex PCR; TCRdb has only the in-frame clones, and not every one. The sample lists about 200,000 clones, roughly three quarters occurring once. The sequence came from a human donor with chronic lymphocytic leukemia. V is TRBV7-9 and J is TRBJ2-1; D might be TRBD1 (5 bases). Sequencing used PBMCs, obtained after 12 months of ibrutinib treatment. CDR3 bases: TGTGCCAGCAGCTTAGGCCAGGGCGCCAGCGATGAGCAGTTCTTC. Its translation is CASSLGQGASDEQFF.